This record covers a single T cell receptor beta chain. What it recognizes is unknown. Sequencing used immunoSEQ multiplex PCR; TCRdb keeps in-frame clones, though not all of them. The table has about 41,000 clones, about four fifths seen once. The sample comes from a study of CD4 T cells in relation to SARS-CoV-2 and coronaviruses. Study as a whole: ViraFEST: approximately 10-day antigen culture of PBMCs, then TCR beta CDR3 sequencing.

Input material: naive CD4+ T cells from PBMCs, cultured in vitro. Subset described: naive CD4+ T cells isolated by negative enrichment. This clonotype originated in an adult with COVID-19.

The DNA of the CDR3 is TGTGCCATCAATGGCGGGGGGGCCTCTGATTCACCCCTCCACTTT. Protein sequence: CAINGGGASDSPLHF. The chain is built from TRBV10-3 and TRBJ1-6; possible D gene TRBD1, 6 bases. The germline gives CDR1 ENHRY, CDR2 SYGVKD. This CDR3 spans 15 amino acids. Trimming pared 7 bases from V and 8 bases from J, leaving 18 bases between.